Sequencing of this TCR beta chain was carried out in a study of OX40 agonist ivuxolimab in advanced cancers. On this clone itself: Its antigen remains unknown.

Study-wide results and limits: The CD4+ and CD8+ T cells in the blood had expanded clonally by week 6 at 0.1 to 3.0 mg/kg.

CDR1 and CDR2 from the germline V gene are MNHEY and SVGAGI. The CDR3 has 12 amino acids. V lost 5 bases and J 5 bases, leaving 10 bases between the germline ends. Assay used: immunoSEQ multiplex PCR; TCRdb lists only in-frame clones, some missing. Of roughly 28,000 clones in the sample, 87% were seen once. This chain joins TRBV6-5 and TRBJ2-7; D gene unclear. The origin of this receptor is an adult with an advanced solid tumor such as melanoma, head and neck, liver or kidney cancer. Source: CD4+ or CD8+ T cells sorted from blood, taken in a trial of the OX40 agonist ivuxolimab. The CDR3, as DNA: TGTGCCAGCAGTCCATCTAGGAACGAGCAGTACTTC. Translating gives CASSPSRNEQYF.